A single sample gave rise to the 8 T cell receptor beta chains below, sequenced in a study of neurological immune-mediated disorders. Using its own MiXCR run on the 5' RACE reads, TCRdb lists one record per CDR3 protein. The sample lists about 50,000 distinct CDR3 sequences, about 4% seen once, with approximately 2.8% in the top ten. The sequenced sample consisted of PBMCs. All receptors come from a man aged 45-60 years with multiple sclerosis.

The chain links TRBV5-8 to TRBJ2-5; no firm D call. The CDR3 is made up of 13 amino acids. Looked up from germline, CDR1 is SGHTS and CDR2 is YDEGEE. The V and J ends lost 0 bases and 5 bases respectively, with 8 bases between them. The CDR3 DNA reads as TGTGCCAGCAGCTTGGGTAGCTCCGAGACCCAGTACTTC. It encodes CASSLGSSETQYF.

This clonotype showed up many times. The V call is TRBV14, the J call TRBJ2-4; D unclear. CDR3 length equals 12 residues. Between the trimmed V and J ends, which lost 0 bases and 13 bases, there was a span of 10 bases. Germline CDR1 is SGHDN and CDR2 is FVKESK. The CDR3 here is CASSQDRGRQYF. CDR3 nucleotide sequence: TGTGCCAGCAGCCAAGATCGCGGTCGGCAGTACTTC.

This clonotype was observed at least ten times. This sequence joins TRBV20-1 and TRBJ2-1; D may correspond to TRBD1 or TRBD2 (5 bases each). Per the germline V gene, CDR1 is DFQATT and CDR2 is SNEGSKA (reference sequence). V was cut by 5 bases and J by 8 bases, with 13 bases left in between. This CDR3 is built from 12 residues. Written as DNA, the CDR3 is TGCAGTGCTGGATCACTAGGGGATGAGCAGTTCTTC. Its translation: CSAGSLGDEQFF.

At least ten counts were recorded for this clonotype. The V and J genes are TRBV20-1 and TRBJ1-3; no clear D. The CDR3 runs 13 residues. Looked up from germline, CDR1 is DFQATT and CDR2 is SNEGSKA (reference sequence). Trimming left V 6 bases short and J 2 bases short, with 11 bases between. The CDR3 region has the DNA TGCAGTGCCAGCCGCGGGACTGGAAACACCATATATTTT. Translated, it gives CSASRGTGNTIYF.

This clonotype was detected ten times or more. The chain carries TRBV7-3 and TRBJ2-3; D is ambiguous. Trimming pared 5 bases from V and 4 bases from J, leaving 13 bases between. This CDR3 spans 14 amino acids. Germline CDR1 and CDR2: SGHTA and FQGTGA. The CDR3 here is CASSPRTTADTQYF. The CDR3 DNA reads as TGTGCCAGCAGCCCACGGACCACGGCAGATACGCAGTATTTT.

This clonotype was seen many times. The chain couples TRBV6-5 to TRBJ1-1; the D gene is possibly TRBD1 (6 bases). The V end lost 2 bases, the J end lost 8 bases, and 18 bases lay between the germline ends. The CDR3 length is 15 residues. The germline V gene has CDR1 MNHEY and CDR2 SVGAGI. This CDR3 is CASSYARGSDREAFF. CDR3 sequence (DNA): TGTGCCAGCAGTTACGCAAGGGGGAGTGATCGGGAAGCTTTCTTT.

This clonotype has a count of ten or more. The chain employs TRBV7-3 and TRBJ1-1; D call uncertain. The CDR3 runs to 15 residues. The germline gives CDR1 SGHTA, CDR2 FQGTGA. V gave up 3 bases and J gave up 1 base, with 12 bases separating them. CDR3 residues: CASSFIKVWNTEAFF. The CDR3 region has the DNA TGTGCCAGCAGCTTCATCAAGGTGTGGAACACTGAAGCTTTCTTT.

This chain links TRBV7-3 with TRBJ1-2; 8 nucleotides agree with TRBD1. V gave up 4 bases and J gave up 5 bases; unmatched junction bases: 3. This CDR3 has 13 amino acids. CDR1 is SGHTA and CDR2 is FQGTGA in the germline V gene. The CDR3 DNA is TGTGCCAGCAGCTCGGGACAGGTATATGGCTACACCTTC. It encodes CASSSGQVYGYTF.